This TCR beta chain comes out of a study of blood T cell repertoires in COVID-19. The V segment lost 7 bases and the J segment 7 bases; nucleotides outside the gene matches: 9. Germline V CDR1 and CDR2: SNHLY, FYNNEI. The CDR3 is made up of 15 amino acids. Per the study methods: Amplification with reference gene primers provided the estimates of nucleated cell counts. Clones were read by immunoSEQ multiplex PCR, and TCRdb kept only the in-frame ones, dropping some. V, J and clone size were drawn from that table, and D and trimming were deduced from the DNA. The sample shows roughly 36,000 clones, more than 75% of them seen only once.

Source material: peripheral blood. The origin of this receptor is a man over 45 with active or convalescent COVID-19. The V and J genes are TRBV2 and TRBJ2-1, with 11 positions matching TRBD1. CDR3 nucleotide sequence: TGTGCCAGCACCACCGGGACAGGGGGATTTAATGAGCAGTTCTTC. Translating gives CASTTGTGGFNEQFF.